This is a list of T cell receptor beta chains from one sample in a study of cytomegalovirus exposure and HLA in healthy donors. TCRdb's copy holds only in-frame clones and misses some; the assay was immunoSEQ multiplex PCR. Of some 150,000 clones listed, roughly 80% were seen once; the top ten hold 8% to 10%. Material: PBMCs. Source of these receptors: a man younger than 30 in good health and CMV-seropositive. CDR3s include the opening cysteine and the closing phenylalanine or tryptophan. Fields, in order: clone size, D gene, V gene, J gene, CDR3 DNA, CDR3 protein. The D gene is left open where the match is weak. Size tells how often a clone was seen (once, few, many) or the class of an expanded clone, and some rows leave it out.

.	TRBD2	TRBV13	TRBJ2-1	TGTGCCAGCAGCTTGGGGGGGGGACTGAGAAGCCAGCAGTTCTTC	CASSLGGGLRSQQFF
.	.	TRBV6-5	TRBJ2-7	TGTGCCAGCAGTTACTACAGGTCCCCCAACGAGCAGTACTTC	CASSYYRSPNEQYF
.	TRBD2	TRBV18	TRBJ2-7	TGTGCCAGCTCACCACCGGGACTAGCGGGGGGCGAGCAGTACTTC	CASSPPGLAGGEQYF
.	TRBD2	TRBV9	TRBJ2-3	TGTGCCAGCAGCGCCCGCAGCGGGGTGATCGGAGATACGCAGTATTTT	CASSARSGVIGDTQYF
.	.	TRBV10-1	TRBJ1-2	TGCGCCAGAGCCCCCGTCGAGTTACACTATGGCTACACCTTC	CARAPVELHYGYTF
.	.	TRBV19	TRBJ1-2	TGTGCCAGTAGTGCCACCGGGACTAACTATGGCTACACCTTC	CASSATGTNYGYTF
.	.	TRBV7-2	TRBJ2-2	TGTGCCAGCAGCTCAGACCGGGGGATCCCTTGGGGGGAGCTGTTTTTT	CASSSDRGIPWGELFF
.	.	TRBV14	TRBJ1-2	TGTGCCAGCAGCCAGGTCGACACCTATGGCTACACCTTC	CASSQVDTYGYTF
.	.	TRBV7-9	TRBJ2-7	TGTGCCAGCAGCGGGGACATCACCTACGAGCAGTACTTC	CASSGDITYEQYF
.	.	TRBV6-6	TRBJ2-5	TGTGCCAGCAGTACAAGTCAAGAGACCCAGTACTTC	CASSTSQETQYF
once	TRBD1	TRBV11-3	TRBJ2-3	TGTGCCAGCAGCCAACATCGTTGGGGGGACAGGGACACAGATACGCAGTATTTT	CASSQHRWGDRDTDTQYF
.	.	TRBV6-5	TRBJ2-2	TGTGCCAGCGGCAGGGGACCTTACACCGGGGAGCTGTTTTTT	CASGRGPYTGELFF
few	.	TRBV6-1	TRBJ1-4	TGTGCCAGCAGGGGGGGGTCGACAACTAATGAAAAACTGTTTTTT	CASRGGSTTNEKLFF
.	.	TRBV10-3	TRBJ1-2	TGTGCCATCAGTGAGTCAAGCTTAACCCACTATGGCTACACCTTC	CAISESSLTHYGYTF
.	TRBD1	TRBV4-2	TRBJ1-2	TGTGCCAGCAGCCTCCCGGGACAGGGAGGAGGGAACTATGGCTACACCTTC	CASSLPGQGGGNYGYTF
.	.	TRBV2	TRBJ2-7	TGTGCCAGCCTCTTAGGTCGGGGTTCCAACGAGCAGTACTTC	CASLLGRGSNEQYF
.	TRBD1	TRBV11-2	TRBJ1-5	TGTGCCAGCAGGGATTGGGGGGGACAGGACGCGTATAGCAATCAGCCCCAGCATTTT	CASRDWGGQDAYSNQPQHF
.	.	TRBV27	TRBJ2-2	TGTGCCAGCGCCCACCTCGGGGATTCCGGGGAGCTGTTTTTT	CASAHLGDSGELFF
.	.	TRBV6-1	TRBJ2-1	TGTGCCAGCAGTGCCAACAGGGAGACAGCCGGTTACAATGAGCAGTTCTTC	CASSANRETAGYNEQFF
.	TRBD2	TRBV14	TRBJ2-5	TGTGCCAGCAGCCGCTTGGGGGGGCAAGAGACCCAGTACTTC	CASSRLGGQETQYF
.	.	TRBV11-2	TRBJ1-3	TGTGCCAGCACCGGGGTGGAAAACACCATATATTTT	CASTGVENTIYF
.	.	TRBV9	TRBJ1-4	TGTGCCAGCAGCGTAGCCGGGCAGGGGACACGGCTGAATGAAAAACTGTTTTTT	CASSVAGQGTRLNEKLFF
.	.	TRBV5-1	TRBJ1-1	TGCGCCAGCAGCTTGTCTGGCAAGCGAGGGAACACTGAAGCTTTCTTT	CASSLSGKRGNTEAFF
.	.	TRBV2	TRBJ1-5	TGTGCCAGCAGTTTGGGGCCAGATAATCAGCCCCAGCATTTT	CASSLGPDNQPQHF
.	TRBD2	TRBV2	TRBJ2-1	TGTGCCAGCAGTGGCCCTAGCGGGCGTAGCTCCTACAATGAGCAGTTCTTC	CASSGPSGRSSYNEQFF
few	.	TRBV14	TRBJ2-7	TGTGCCAGCAGCCAAGATAAATGGAGCGAGCAGTACTTC	CASSQDKWSEQYF
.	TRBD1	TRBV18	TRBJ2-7	TGTGCCAGCTCACCAAGGACAGGGAAACACGAGCAGTACTTC	CASSPRTGKHEQYF
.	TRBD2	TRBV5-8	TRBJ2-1	TGTGCCAGCAGCCAAGGGACTAGCGGAACCAATGAGCAGTTCTTC	CASSQGTSGTNEQFF
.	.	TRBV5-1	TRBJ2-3	TGCGCCAGCAGCTCGCAAGGGGGACAAGGTTACACAGATACGCAGTATTTT	CASSSQGGQGYTDTQYF
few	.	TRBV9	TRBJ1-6	TGTGCCAGCAGCGTTCTGCCGGGAACCGAACTAAATTCACCCCTCCACTTT	CASSVLPGTELNSPLHF
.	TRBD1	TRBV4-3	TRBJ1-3	TGCGCCAGCAGCCAGAACAGGGGCTCTGGAAACACCATATATTTT	CASSQNRGSGNTIYF
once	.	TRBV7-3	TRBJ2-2	TGTGCCAGCAGCCTCCACGGGGTTCGGGTCACCGGGGAGCTGTTTTTT	CASSLHGVRVTGELFF
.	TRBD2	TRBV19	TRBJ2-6	TGTGCCAGTAGTAGAGGGACTAGCGGGAGTTCTGGGGCCAACGTCCTGACTTTC	CASSRGTSGSSGANVLTF